The present T cell receptor (beta chain) was sequenced within a study of early T cells in non-severe SARS-CoV-2 infection. Study-wide background: Sequencing was performed on bulk RNA from unsorted whole blood, leaving chains unpaired.

This clonotype was seen many times. Its antigen is still unknown. Individual cDNA molecules received unique molecular identifiers during library preparation. TCRdb itself ran the 5' RACE reads through MiXCR, one entry per CDR3 protein. The repertoire holds about 32,000 distinct CDR3 sequences, with more than 4% as singletons. The study, taken as a whole, reports: The matching step, a VDJdb search, favored anti-spike CD8 responses and missed private and CD4 specificities.

Source material: whole blood. The TCR was taken from an adult who was a healthcare worker with PCR-confirmed SARS-CoV-2 infection or an uninfected control (not recorded which).

CDR3 protein: CASSFHWGAVQETQYF. In DNA form, the CDR3 reads TGTGCCAGCAGCTTTCACTGGGGGGCAGTCCAAGAGACCCAGTACTTC. The chain carries TRBV11-2 and TRBJ2-5, with D perhaps assigned TRBD1 or TRBD2 (6 bases each). The CDR3 is 16 amino acids. CDR1 is SGHAT and CDR2 is FQNNGV in the germline V gene. The V and J ends lost 3 bases and 1 base respectively, with 15 bases between them.